This T cell receptor beta chain was captured in a study of blood T cell repertoires in COVID-19. At the level of the study: Some COVID-19 samples were acute and others convalescent; all came from the United States, Italy and Spain. T cells, B-cell-depleted T cells, or PBMCs provided the cDNA or gDNA that served as material.

TCRdb's copy holds only in-frame clones and misses some; the assay was immunoSEQ multiplex PCR. The repertoire holds 200,000 to 250,000 clones, with 80% to 90% as singletons. Participant ages covered about 18 to 90 years across some 25 US areas. Clinical history reported by participants formed the basis on which cohorts were assigned. This CDR3 spans 11 amino acids. The germline V gene encodes CDR1 ENHRY and CDR2 SYGVKD. A note on this clone: A junction boundary mismatches the germline segment, possibly from a read error.

This clonotype was sampled from a woman in her forties or fifties who had been exposed to COVID-19. Sequencing was performed on PBMCs or T cells enriched from blood (not recorded which). The rearrangement joins TRBV10-3 to TRBJ1-4; D gene uncertain. The DNA of the CDR3 is TGCCCCATTGGACTCCGAGAAAAACTGTTTTTT. It translates to CPIGLREKLFF.